This TCR beta chain was retrieved from a study of long-term antiretroviral therapy in people with HIV (dated by TCRdb to about 2022). With regard to the full study: The earliest samples were collected approximately a decade before the 2015 WHO recommendation for immediate ART, a period when ART was typically delayed until CD4 counts fell. A retrospective serial study tested whether ART initiation and durable HIV suppression were associated with changes in peripheral blood TRB repertoire composition and diversity. The cohort contributed about 180 cryopreserved PBMC samples from 25 to 35 adults with confirmed HIV infection, collected serially over a mean of approximately six years (range 1-12). About 35% of the 30 participants with HIV were female. No cross-contamination during QIAcube processing was shown when test extractions of a monoclonal T-cell line were performed alongside 30 to 40 polyclonal samples.

Worth noting for this clone: The specificity of this receptor is unknown. Base quality data are lacking; no much larger clone is found one base away.

Inclusion was restricted to participants for whom at least one PBMC sample before ART initiation and at least two post-ART samples were available. Every participant with HIV received treatment in the United States of America. Before DNA extraction, cryopreserved samples of roughly 1-10 million PBMC were thawed and washed. At the time of the earliest PBMC sample, participants with HIV were aged between roughly 23 and 60 years. Each participant contributed PBMC samples from 1-4 timepoints before ART initiation and 2-8 timepoints after ART initiation, with a median of 7 samples. For every participant, serial HIV viral load, CD4+ T-cell count, ART history and demographic data were obtained. Using a Qiagen kit on a QIAcube, genomic DNA was extracted from unsorted PBMC, with samples processed in batches of 12. The germline V gene sets CDR1 to SNHLY and CDR2 to FYNNEI. There are 15 amino acids in the CDR3, from cysteine to phenylalanine inclusive. The retained sequence is limited to the CDR3, 45 bases, with the frame set at the first base. V and J are truncated by 4 bases and 7 bases respectively, leaving an intervening sequence of 20 bases.

Points the paper makes about the study in general: No data were available on ART adherence, viral resistance or therapy changes, limiting inferences about post-ART repertoire changes. Compared with controls, HIV repertoires had narrower CDR3 length ranges, and the network structure pointed to an antigen-experienced repertoire that shifted only slightly toward naive after ART. Starting ART was linked to a significant rise in TRB diversity, yet even with long-term ART the diversity remained significantly lower than in transplant donor controls. Because cell numbers in pre-ART samples were limited, unsorted PBMC were profiled instead of sorted CD4+ and CD8+ T cells. Because PBMC availability was limited, only the TCR beta chain was sequenced, with no alpha chain pairing. At every time point, the repertoire was dominated by expanded TRB clones first identified before ART initiation, although this dominance fluctuated and, in many PLHIV, declined after ART. The samples span the years 2004 to 2017, and the ART regimens used may be less effective than current regimens.

The immunoSEQ hsTCRB v3.0 assay was used at survey level resolution for TRB variable region sequencing. The targeted TRB sequencing depth was roughly 40,000-50,000 T-cell genomes per sample. TRB libraries were pooled and sequenced on an Illumina MiSeq using a v3 150-cycle kit. In the paper's pipeline: Repertoire analysis ran in R within a reproducible Nextflow workflow covering QC, data transformation and analysis. LymphoSeq2, an R package for exploring AIRR-Seq data, was used to implement custom analyses. A few samples yielding fewer than 5000 total TRB sequences were excluded, leaving approximately 190 analyzed HIV repertoires. Among the approximately 200 retained HIV repertoires, 55 to 65 were collected before ART initiation and approximately 130 after ART initiation. Repertoires were downsampled to 5000 TRB nucleotide sequences, with summary statistics averaged over 100 downsampling iterations. The analysis kept only TRB sequences whose CDR3 regions were at least seven amino acids long. Two measures captured diversity: a Shannon entropy-derived clonality score and the Gini coefficient. In repertoire networks, the top 5000 CDR3 amino acid sequences were linked whenever an edit distance of one separated two sequences. GLIPH2 predicted antigen specificity groups and MHC restriction for TRB CDR3 amino acid sequences. Known CMV, EBV, HIV or tissue antigen associations were flagged by matching CDR3 amino acid sequences against VDJdb and McPAS-TCR. Pre-ART, post-ART and control groups were compared with Wilcoxon signed-rank tests and Holm-Bonferroni correction. TCRdb re-hosts the immuneACCESS table, in-frame sequences only. Its copies lack some clones; in the studies checked, an unresolved V gene accounts for under half of them, and the cause for the rest is not known. V and J calls and clone size are those listed in that table; D and trimming were worked out from the DNA. The sample profile shows some 22,000 clones; approximately 86% of them were found once. The ten largest clonotypes hold more than 7% of the sample.

The chain is encoded by TRBV2 joined to TRBJ2-7; 6 matching bases give a weak D call of TRBD2. The sequencing used unsorted PBMCs, collected at the start of antiretroviral therapy. The source of this sequence is a man in his forties or fifties with HIV. The nucleotide sequence is given as TGTGCCAGCAGTGGTGTAACTGGGGACGGGGGAGAGCAGTACTTC. Translated, it reads CASSGVTGDGGEQYF.